Below are 27 T cell receptor beta chains sequenced from a single sample in a study of Graves' ophthalmopathy and Graves' hyperthyroidism. For repertoire sequencing, the TCR beta CDR3 regions were amplified from RNA transcripts. The library came from an HTBI-primed first-round RT-PCR and a second-round multiplex PCR. Using its own MiXCR run on the multiplex PCR reads, TCRdb lists one record per CDR3 protein. The sample lists roughly 410,000 distinct CDR3 sequences; roughly 15% were seen once. Material: peripheral blood. All receptors come from a woman aged 18-29 years with stable Graves' hyperthyroidism.

The genes are TRBV6-1 and TRBJ1-2; the match to TRBD1 covers 10 bases. The CDR3 is 15 amino acids. Germline CDR1 reads MNHNS; CDR2 reads SASEGT. V trimming: 7 bases; J trimming: 3 bases; junction bases outside the gene matches: 8. The CDR3 is CASTPWTGGDYGYTF. CDR3 DNA sequence: TGTGCCAGCACTCCTTGGACAGGGGGGGACTATGGCTACACCTTC.

In this sample, this clonotype turned up many times. The rearrangement links TRBV29-1 to TRBJ2-2; D gene unclear. The germline V gene has CDR1 SQVTM and CDR2 ANQGSEA. The CDR3 extends over 13 amino acids. V gave up 6 bases and J gave up 3 bases, with 11 bases separating them. The DNA of the CDR3 is TGCAGCGTAGCTTCCAGCCACACCGGGGAGCTGTTTTTT. It codes for CSVASSHTGELFF.

This clonotype appeared many times. This chain joins TRBV11-2 and TRBJ2-7; TRBD2 aligns across 11 bases. The CDR3 loop spans 12 amino acids. Germline V gives CDR1 SGHAT, CDR2 FQNNGV. V was pared by 5 bases and J by 9 bases, with 3 bases of the junction left unmatched. CDR3 loop: CASSPGLAGQYF. The CDR3 DNA reads TGTGCCAGCAGCCCCGGACTAGCGGGGCAGTACTTC.

This clonotype was picked up many times. This chain links TRBV25-1 with TRBJ1-2; D is unclear. Germline values: CDR1 MGHDK, CDR2 SYGVNS. The V end lost 8 bases, the J end lost 8 bases, and 15 bases lay between the germline ends. This CDR3 has 12 residues. In DNA form, the CDR3 reads TGTGCCAGCGAGGGCGGGGTAGTGGGCTACACCTTC. Its protein product is CASEGGVVGYTF.

This clonotype was counted many times. The chain carries TRBV20-1 and TRBJ1-2; 10 bases line up with TRBD1. The CDR3 loop spans 14 amino acids. The germline gives CDR1 DFQATT, CDR2 SNEGSKA (reference sequence). V was pared by 3 bases and J by 3 bases, with 4 bases of the junction left unmatched. The CDR3 here is CSARRQGAYYGYTF. CDR3 DNA: TGCAGTGCTAGGAGACAGGGGGCGTACTATGGCTACACCTTC.

Ten or more counts support this clonotype. The gene calls are TRBV7-8 and TRBJ1-6; maybe TRBD1 (5 bases). The CDR3 totals 14 residues. The germline CDR1 and CDR2 sequences are SGHVS and FQNEAQ. Trimming took off 3 bases at V and 4 bases at J, with 7 bases between the two ends. The CDR3 spells CASSLGPYNSPLHF. DNA of the CDR3: TGTGCCAGCAGCTTGGGGCCTTATAATTCACCCCTCCACTTT.

There are many counts of this clonotype. J is TRBJ1-1 and V is TRBV5-8, with D uncertain. The V end lost 2 bases, the J end lost 6 bases, and 11 bases lay between the germline ends. The CDR3 is made up of 13 amino acids. The germline V gene encodes CDR1 SGHTS and CDR2 YDEGEE. In nucleotides, the CDR3 is TGTGCCAGCAGCTTTTACGGGAGGGCTGAAGCTTTCTTT. Translated: CASSFYGRAEAFF.

The chain recombines TRBV12-3 or TRBV12-4 with TRBJ1-3; D may be TRBD1 (5 bases). V lost 6 bases, J lost 0 bases, and 12 bases lay in between. The CDR3 totals 15 residues. CDR3 amino acids: CASRTDGSSGNTIYF. CDR3 in DNA: TGTGCCAGCAGGACAGACGGTAGCTCTGGAAACACCATATATTTT.

There are many counts of this clonotype. The chain is built from TRBV7-2 and TRBJ2-7, with D perhaps matching TRBD1 or TRBD2 (5 bases each). Trimming left V 1 base short and J 0 bases short, with 13 bases between. The CDR3 consists of 16 residues. In germline, CDR1 is SGHTA, CDR2 FQGNSA. The DNA for the CDR3 is TGTGCCAGCAGCTTAGGGGGGACCCTTAACTCCTACGAGCAGTACTTC. Amino acid sequence: CASSLGGTLNSYEQYF.

This sequence joins TRBV19 and TRBJ1-1, with D hard to call. CDR3 size: 16 residues. Deletions cut 5 bases from V and 0 bases from J, with 16 bases between. From germline, CDR1 is LNHDA and CDR2 SQIVND (reference sequence). The CDR3 protein is CASSPRQLAMNTEAFF. The DNA of the CDR3 is TGTGCCAGTAGTCCCCGGCAGTTAGCTATGAACACTGAAGCTTTCTTT.

In this sample, this clonotype turned up many times. The rearrangement links TRBV19 to TRBJ1-5; possible D gene TRBD1, 5 bases. Germline CDR1 and CDR2: LNHDA and SQIVND (reference sequence). V was clipped by 5 bases and J by 1 base, with 18 bases between them. The CDR3 loop spans 17 amino acids. This chain's CDR3 is CASSPGAPGRSNQPQHF. CDR3 coding DNA: TGTGCCAGTAGTCCCGGTGCCCCGGGACGCAGCAATCAGCCCCAGCATTTT.

In this sample, this clonotype turned up many times. The chain carries TRBV3-1 and TRBJ1-2; D perhaps matches TRBD1 (6 bases). The CDR3 loop spans 13 amino acids. V lost 2 bases and J lost 5, with 9 bases in between. Looked up from germline, CDR1 is LGHDT and CDR2 is YNNKEL (reference sequence). The CDR3 reads CASSQQGRYGYTF. The DNA of the CDR3 is TGTGCCAGCAGCCAACAGGGGCGGTATGGCTACACCTTC.

CDR3 coding DNA: TGTGCCACCCAAGACATGTACAATCAGCCCCAGCATTTT. It yields the protein CATQDMYNQPQHF. This chain joins TRBV6-2 or TRBV6-3 and TRBJ1-5, with D hard to call. Trimming removed 10 bases from V and 3 bases from J, with 13 bases in between. The CDR3 loop spans 13 amino acids. Germline V lookup: CDR1 MNHEY, CDR2 SVGEGT.

This clonotype was seen many times. The chain has TRBV6-1 and TRBJ2-5; D is possibly TRBD2 (6 bases). V was clipped by 5 bases and J by 2 bases, with 15 bases between them. This CDR3 comprises 15 residues. The V gene's germline CDR1 is MNHNS and CDR2 SASEGT. The CDR3 here is CASSPGLRVQETQYF. The CDR3 DNA follows: TGTGCCAGCAGTCCGGGACTTCGGGTTCAAGAGACCCAGTACTTC.

This clonotype came up many times. The chain uses TRBV25-1 and TRBJ1-6; no firm D call. CDR3 length equals 12 residues. Germline assignment: CDR1 MGHDK and CDR2 SYGVNS. Between the trimmed V and J ends, which lost 4 bases and 10 bases, there was a span of 8 bases. The CDR3 DNA follows: TGTGCCAGCAGTGTACGCGGGTCACCCCTCCACTTT. Translation: CASSVRGSPLHF.

The chain combines TRBV4-1 with TRBJ2-5; no reliable D call. The length of the CDR3 is 13 residues. V shed 2 bases and J shed 5 bases, with 9 bases lying between them. Germline V gene lookup returns CDR1 MGHRA and CDR2 YSYEKL. CDR3 region: CASSQLGSETQYF. The CDR3 DNA is TGCGCCAGCAGCCAACTAGGTTCGGAGACCCAGTACTTC.

This clonotype occurred many times. The chain is built from TRBV6-5 and TRBJ2-1; D could derive from TRBD1 or TRBD2 (5 bases each). The CDR3 spans 13 residues. V lost 0 bases, J lost 8 bases, and 8 bases lay in between. The V gene's germline CDR1 is MNHEY and CDR2 SVGAGI. The CDR3 loop reads CASSYSGEYEQFF. The CDR3 DNA is TGTGCCAGCAGTTACTCGGGGGAGTATGAGCAGTTCTTC.

In regard to this clonotype: This could be a read error, since a much larger clone is one nucleotide away. The chain carries TRBV6-1 and TRBJ1-1; D gene uncertain. Germline CDR1 reads MNHNS; CDR2 reads SASEGT. The CDR3 spans 13 residues. CDR3 nucleotide sequence: TGTCCCAGCATTCGCGGGCTGAACACTGAAGCTTTCTTT. As protein: CPSIRGLNTEAFF.

Ten or more counts support this clonotype. The chain uses TRBV20-1 and TRBJ2-2; D is perhaps TRBD1 (7 bases). CDR3 length equals 14 residues. The ends were cut back, 6 bases at V and 5 bases at J, with 16 bases in the middle. CDR1 and CDR2 from the germline V gene are DFQATT and SNEGSKA (reference sequence). The CDR3 loop reads CSAQRQGLTGELFF. CDR3 bases: TGCAGTGCCCAACGACAGGGACTTACCGGGGAGCTGTTTTTT.

In its sample, this clonotype was seen many times. The genes are TRBV12-3 or TRBV12-4 and TRBJ2-7, with 7 bases matching TRBD1. The CDR3 is made up of 13 amino acids. Trimming cost V 4 bases and J 6 bases; bases outside gene matches: 6. Written as DNA, the CDR3 is TGTGCCAGCAGTTCAAGACAGGGTTTCGAGCAGTACTTC. Its translation: CASSSRQGFEQYF.

The table lists this clonotype with many counts. This sequence joins TRBV20-1 and TRBJ2-5; 11 nucleotides align to TRBD2. CDR1 is DFQATT, CDR2 SNEGSKA, per germline (reference sequence). J lost 2 bases, V lost 6 bases, and 14 bases had no gene match. The CDR3 loop spans 17 amino acids. The DNA of the CDR3 is TGCAGTGCCCCCTCCAGACTAGCGGGGAGAGAACAAGAGACCCAGTACTTC. Protein product: CSAPSRLAGREQETQYF.

In its sample, this clonotype was seen many times. The V gene is TRBV11-2, the J gene TRBJ2-5, with a tentative D call TRBD2 (7 bases). Per the germline V gene, CDR1 is SGHAT and CDR2 is FQNNGV. Trimming took 1 base from V and 5 from J, leaving 14 bases between them. This CDR3 contains 15 residues. The DNA for the CDR3 is TGTGCCAGCAGCTTAGTGCCGGGGGGCTTGGAGACCCAGTACTTC. Amino acids: CASSLVPGGLETQYF.

This clonotype was recorded many times. V usage is TRBV9 and J usage is TRBJ1-1, with TRBD1 identical over 8 bases. Looked up from germline, CDR1 is SGDLS and CDR2 is YYNGEE. The CDR3 contains 15 residues. V lost 3 bases and J lost 4; bases outside the gene matches: 8. The CDR3 nucleotides are TGTGCCAGCAGCGGACGACAGGGGTCGGGCACTGAAGCTTTCTTT. Translation: CASSGRQGSGTEAFF.

This clonotype was found many times. The gene calls are TRBV25-1 and TRBJ1-6; D may be TRBD1 (6 bases). Germline loops: CDR1 MGHDK, CDR2 SYGVNS. CDR3 size: 14 residues. V gave up 3 bases and J gave up 10 bases, with 13 bases separating them. The CDR3 reads CASSDSRGRSPLHF. The CDR3 DNA reads as TGTGCCAGCAGTGATAGCCGGGGGCGATCACCCCTCCACTTT.

This clonotype was counted many times. The rearrangement links TRBV12-3 or TRBV12-4 to TRBJ1-2, with TRBD1 identical over 9 bases. This CDR3 has 14 amino acids. Germline trimming cut 7 bases from V and 2 bases from J; bases unmatched to any gene: 5. CDR3 DNA sequence: TGTGCCAGCATAAGGGGGACAGGGAACTATGGCTACACCTTC. Its translation: CASIRGTGNYGYTF.

Details on this clonotype: A much bigger clone sits one base away, suggesting this may be a read error. The J gene is TRBJ2-7, the V gene TRBV18; D tentatively fits TRBD1 or TRBD2 (5 bases each). This CDR3 has 13 residues. V lost 6 bases and J 8 bases, leaving 17 bases between the germline ends. Germline V gives CDR1 KGHSH, CDR2 LQKENI. The CDR3 is CASSLGTSLKQYF. In nucleotides, the CDR3 is TGTGCCAGCTCCCTCGGGACCTCTTTGAAGCAGTACTTC.

This clonotype was counted ten times or more. As DNA, the CDR3 is TGTGCCAGCTCACCAAGGGACTCTGAAGAGACCCAGTACTTC. As protein: CASSPRDSEETQYF. V gene TRBV18 combines with J gene TRBJ2-5, with D perhaps matching TRBD2 (6 bases). Trimming took off 2 bases at V and 3 bases at J, with 10 bases between the two ends. The CDR3 is 14 amino acids. Germline loops: CDR1 KGHSH, CDR2 LQKENI.